The 18 T cell receptor beta chains presented below share a single source sample, sequenced in a study of cytomegalovirus exposure and HLA in healthy donors. Amplification used 60 Vbeta primers and 13 Jbeta primers. Sequenced by immunoSEQ multiplex PCR; TCRdb stores in-frame clones only, minus some. The table includes about 140,000 clones, 60% to 75% detected once. Sequenced input: PBMCs. The source of these receptors is a human donor in good health.

In this sample, this clone turned up a few times. The genes are TRBV29-1 and TRBJ1-1; unclear D gene. Germline CDR1 SQVTM, CDR2 ANQGSEA. V was trimmed by 0 bases and J by 1 base, leaving 9 bases between them. The CDR3 loop spans 14 amino acids. The CDR3 nucleotides are TGCAGCGTTGAAGAACTAGACGGGAACACTGAAGCTTTCTTT. Its protein product is CSVEELDGNTEAFF.

The chain is built from TRBV28 and TRBJ1-1, with D possibly being TRBD1 (5 bases). CDR3 length equals 14 residues. V shed 3 bases and J shed 4 bases, with 12 bases lying between them. Germline lookup yields CDR1 MDHEN and CDR2 SYDVKM. CDR3 in amino acids: CASSLGGAGTEAFF. Written as DNA, the CDR3 is TGTGCCAGCAGTTTGGGCGGGGCTGGCACTGAAGCTTTCTTT.

The V and J genes are TRBV19 and TRBJ2-5, with 7 positions matching TRBD1. The CDR3 is 14 residues long. Germline CDR1 reads LNHDA; CDR2 reads SQIVND (reference sequence). Losses at the gene ends were 5 bases for V and 2 bases for J; bases not matched to a gene: 5. The CDR3 region is CASSLRGQQETQYF. The CDR3 bases are TGTGCCAGTAGTCTCCGGGGACAGCAAGAGACCCAGTACTTC.

The V gene is TRBV6-1, the J gene TRBJ2-2; maybe TRBD2 (5 bases). This CDR3 contains 15 residues. Trimming removed 0 bases from V and 6 bases from J, with 11 bases in between. From germline, CDR1 is MNHNS and CDR2 SASEGT. CDR3 sequence reads: CASSEARMEAGELFF. The CDR3 bases are TGTGCCAGCAGTGAAGCGCGGATGGAGGCCGGGGAGCTGTTTTTT.

V is TRBV28 and J is TRBJ2-7, with 7 positions matching TRBD1. V lost 5 bases, J lost 2 bases, and 12 bases stayed unmatched. CDR1 is MDHEN, CDR2 SYDVKM, per germline. The CDR3 length is 16 residues. DNA of the CDR3: TGTGCCAGCAGTGTAATCCGGACAGGTCCCACCTACGAGCAGTACTTC. The encoded protein is CASSVIRTGPTYEQYF.

This clone was seen a few times. V and J are TRBV2 and TRBJ2-7; TRBD2 matches at 13 bases. J lost 7 bases, V lost 0 bases, and 15 bases had no gene match. The CDR3 is made up of 19 amino acids. The germline V gene encodes CDR1 SNHLY and CDR2 FYNNEI. CDR3 sequence (DNA): TGTGCCAGCAGTGAAGCTGGACTAGCGGGAGACCCCTATCTGAAGGAGCAGTACTTC. It is translated as CASSEAGLAGDPYLKEQYF.

The CDR3, as DNA: TGTGCCAGCAGTCAACGGTTTTGGGGGCTAGCCCCTAGTCAGCCCCAGCATTTT. Amino acid sequence: CASSQRFWGLAPSQPQHF. This chain links TRBV28 with TRBJ1-5; the D gene is possibly TRBD1 (6 bases). Trimming left V 5 bases short and J 6 bases short, with 26 bases between. This CDR3 is built from 18 residues. Germline loops: CDR1 MDHEN, CDR2 SYDVKM.

This clone was detected only a few times. V and J are TRBV7-8 and TRBJ2-1, with D tentatively TRBD2 (5 bases). The CDR3 has 16 residues. V lost 2 bases and J 0 bases, leaving 11 bases between the germline ends. Germline CDR1 is SGHVS and CDR2 is FQNEAQ. The CDR3 sequence is CASSLTDLSSYNEQFF. DNA of the CDR3: TGTGCCAGCAGCTTAACGGACTTGAGCTCCTACAATGAGCAGTTCTTC.

This chain uses TRBV29-1 with TRBJ1-1, with D unresolved. The germline CDR1 and CDR2 sequences are SQVTM and ANQGSEA. V was shortened by 7 bases and J by 1 base, with 7 bases between the two germline ends. The CDR3 totals 11 residues. The CDR3 DNA is TGCAGCGCAGCGGAGAACACTGAAGCTTTCTTT. Translating gives CSAAENTEAFF.

This clone was seen only once. The rearrangement uses TRBV11-1 and TRBJ2-5; tentative D call: TRBD1 (5 bases). V lost 1 base and J lost 4, with 7 bases in between. CDR1 is SGHAT, CDR2 FQDESV, per germline (reference sequence). The CDR3 consists of 13 residues. Here the CDR3 reads CASSLGRVETQYF. For the CDR3, the DNA is TGTGCCAGCAGCTTAGGCAGGGTAGAGACCCAGTACTTC.

The chain employs TRBV13 and TRBJ2-2; 12 nucleotides line up with TRBD1. J gave up 6 bases and V 5 bases, and 4 bases lay outside the gene matches. Germline lookup yields CDR1 PRHDT and CDR2 FYEKMQ (reference sequence). The CDR3 is made up of 15 amino acids. DNA for the CDR3: TGTGCCAGCAGCCCCCGGGACAGGGGGCCCGGGGAGCTGTTTTTT. Its protein is CASSPRDRGPGELFF.

The chain couples TRBV28 to TRBJ2-7; D call uncertain. Germline-derived CDR1 and CDR2 are MDHEN and SYDVKM. Trimming pared 2 bases from V and 2 bases from J, leaving 13 bases between. The CDR3 spans 15 residues. The CDR3 nucleotides are TGTGCCAGCAGTTTAGCGGCGTATGTTGCCTACGAGCAGTACTTC. Translation: CASSLAAYVAYEQYF.

This chain uses TRBV15 with TRBJ2-2; D possibly corresponds to TRBD1 (5 bases). Trimming cost V 5 bases and J 1 base, with 8 bases left between them. Germline CDR1 is LNHNV and CDR2 is YYDKDF (reference sequence). This CDR3 region has 14 residues. The CDR3 region has the DNA TGTGCCACCAGCTTACAGGAGAACACCGGGGAGCTGTTTTTT. It is translated as CATSLQENTGELFF. Full variable domain (rest looked up from reference TRBV15 and TRBJ2-2): DAMVIQNPRYQVTQFGKPVTLSCSQTLNHNVMYWYQQKSSQAPKLLFHYYDKDFNNEADTPDNFQSRRPNTSFCFLDIRSPGLGDTAMYLCATSLQENTGELFFGEGSRLTVL.

Regarding this clone: This specimen includes other DNA sequences encoding the same CDR3. The chain's CDR3 is CASSIVGGYNEQFF. In DNA form, the CDR3 reads TGTGCCAGTAGTATAGTAGGGGGATACAATGAGCAGTTCTTC. The chain links TRBV19 to TRBJ2-1; a possible D gene is TRBD1 (6 bases). The CDR3 has 14 amino acids. In germline, CDR1 is LNHDA, CDR2 SQIVND (reference sequence). Trimming removed 1 base at V and 4 bases at J, with 8 bases between. Based on the CDR3 plus reference TRBV19 and TRBJ2-1, the full variable domain is DGGITQSPKYLFRKEGQNVTLSCEQNLNHDAMYWYRQDPGQGLRLIYYSQIVNDFQKGDIAEGYSVSREKKESFPLTVTSAQKNPTAFYLCASSIVGGYNEQFFGPGTRLTVL.

This chain uses TRBV13 with TRBJ2-7, with 7 bases lining up with TRBD2. The CDR3 is made up of 16 amino acids. The trim removed 1 base at V and 5 bases at J, leaving 11 bases unmatched. CDR1 and CDR2 from the germline V gene are PRHDT and FYEKMQ (reference sequence). CDR3 DNA: TGTGCCAGCAGCTTAGTGAGGGAGGGCTCTAGGAACGAGCAGTACTTC. Encoded protein: CASSLVREGSRNEQYF.

This chain uses TRBV9 with TRBJ2-1; D may be TRBD2 (6 bases). This CDR3 has 14 residues. Germline assignment: CDR1 SGDLS and CDR2 YYNGEE. The V end was cut by 2 bases, the J end by 9 bases, with 15 bases between. CDR3 loop: CASSVAFRGSEQFF. The DNA for the CDR3 is TGTGCCAGCAGCGTTGCCTTTCGGGGGAGTGAGCAGTTCTTC. The variable domain in full, completed from reference TRBV9 and TRBJ2-1, reads DSGVTQTPKHLITATGQRVTLRCSPRSGDLSVYWYQQSLDQGLQFLIQYYNGEERAKGNILERFSAQQFPDLHSELNLSSLELGDSALYFCASSVAFRGSEQFFGPGTRLTVL.

The CDR3 spells CASSYSGVEGYTF. CDR3 DNA sequence: TGTGCCAGCAGTTACTCGGGAGTAGAGGGCTACACCTTC. The chain carries TRBV6-5 and TRBJ1-2; D unclear. V lost 0 bases to trimming and J lost 8 bases, with 10 bases between them. Germline assignment: CDR1 MNHEY and CDR2 SVGAGI. The CDR3 is 13 residues long.

This rearrangement joins TRBV28 to TRBJ2-7; TRBD2 is a possible D gene (6 bases). Trimming removed 3 bases from V and 2 bases from J, with 8 bases in between. Germline values: CDR1 MDHEN, CDR2 SYDVKM. The CDR3 runs 13 residues. CDR3 residues: CASSFGLTYEQYF. CDR3 in DNA: TGTGCCAGCAGTTTCGGACTAACCTACGAGCAGTACTTC.